The rows below give T cell receptor beta chains drawn from one sample of a study of vaccination and CD4 T cells after COVID-19. TCRdb re-analysed the PCR reads in MiXCR, keeping a single row per CDR3 protein. The sample shows 21,000 or so distinct CDR3 sequences, roughly 45% of them seen only once. Their cognate antigens are unknown. The sequenced sample was CD4+ T cells from blood, cultured in vitro. The receptors come from a human donor who had recovered from COVID-19. Each CDR3 is given with its conserved first and last residue. The D gene is left open where the match is weak. A clone size is listed for some rows: how often the clone was seen (once, few, many), or a class if it is expanded.

cdr3_nt cdr3_aa d_call j_call clone_size v_call
TGTGCCAGCAGCTCCACCTGGGGGACTAGCGGGAGCGGTGAGCAGTTCTTC CASSSTWGTSGSGEQFF TRBD2 TRBJ2-1 . TRBV7-2
TGTGCCAGCGGGGGTAATTGGAATGAGCAGTTCTTC CASGGNWNEQFF . TRBJ2-1 few TRBV6-1
TGTGCCAGCAGCTTGGTTGCGGGAGACTCCTACGAGCAGTACTTC CASSLVAGDSYEQYF TRBD2 TRBJ2-7 . TRBV5-1
TGCAGCGCGGTGGGGGGAGAGACCGGGGAGCTGTTTTTT CSAVGGETGELFF . TRBJ2-2 few TRBV29-1
TGTGCCAGCAGCTTAGTAGGGGGAGGCTATGGCTACACCTTC CASSLVGGGYGYTF . TRBJ1-2 few TRBV7-9
TGTGCCAGCAGCCAAGATATAGGTGGCTCACCCCTCCACTTT CASSQDIGGSPLHF . TRBJ1-6 . TRBV14
TGTGCCAGCTCACCACCGGGAACAGGGTCGGAGACCCAGTACTTC CASSPPGTGSETQYF . TRBJ2-5 . TRBV18
TGTGCCAGCATTAAAGACATCGGGGCCTACGAGCAGTACTTC CASIKDIGAYEQYF . TRBJ2-7 . TRBV12-3/TRBV12-4
TGCAGTGCTAGGCGGGACAGCCGACTCTATGGCTACACCTTC CSARRDSRLYGYTF TRBD1 TRBJ1-2 few TRBV20-1
TGTGCCAGCAGCTCCCTAGGAGGGGATTCTGGCTACACCTTC CASSSLGGDSGYTF . TRBJ1-2 . TRBV11-2
TGTGCCAGCAGTGAACAATCTTGGAACGCTATGTGGGGCTACACCTTC CASSEQSWNAMWGYTF . TRBJ1-2 few TRBV2
TGTGCCAGTACTGTTGGCGGGTGGGGCCATCAGCCCCAGCATTTT CASTVGGWGHQPQHF . TRBJ1-5 few TRBV19
TGTGCCAGCAGTTTATCAGGGCTTGGCCTAGCGGGGGTACAGACCCAGTACTTC CASSLSGLGLAGVQTQYF TRBD2 TRBJ2-5 . TRBV28
TGCGCCAGCAGCTCACAGGGGAACTATGGCTACACCTTC CASSSQGNYGYTF TRBD1 TRBJ1-2 . TRBV5-1
TGTGCCAGCAGTTTCCTGAACACTGAAGCTTTCTTT CASSFLNTEAFF . TRBJ1-1 . TRBV12-3/TRBV12-4
TGTGCCACCAGCAGAGATCCCCGGGAGGGTACGCAGTATTTT CATSRDPREGTQYF TRBD2 TRBJ2-3 few TRBV15
TGTGCCAGCAGCCAATCCCGGGGACTAGTCCTAGAACGAAAGCAGTACTTC CASSQSRGLVLERKQYF TRBD2 TRBJ2-7 . TRBV14
TGCGCCAGCAGCTTCGAGGCGGGGGGGAACACCGGGGAGCTGTTTTTT CASSFEAGGNTGELFF TRBD2 TRBJ2-2 medium-sized TRBV5-1
TGTGCCACCAGTGTCGGGTCCCCTCAAACAGATACGCAGTATTTT CATSVGSPQTDTQYF . TRBJ2-3 medium-sized TRBV24-1
TGCGCCAGCAGCTTGACGGGGAACATGAACACTGAAGCTTTCTTT CASSLTGNMNTEAFF . TRBJ1-1 . TRBV5-1
TGTGCCAGCAGTCCGAGGGAAGGCAGGGAGCAGTACTTC CASSPREGREQYF . TRBJ2-7 . TRBV6-1
TGTGCCAGCAGCGCGGGACTAGCGGGCAATGAAGAGACCCAGTACTTC CASSAGLAGNEETQYF TRBD2 TRBJ2-5 . TRBV5-4
TGCAGTGCTAGAATCGGTGGCCTAGATACGCAGTATTTT CSARIGGLDTQYF . TRBJ2-3 . TRBV20-1
TGTGCCACCAGCACAGGGGGTCCAAATAGCAATCAGCCCCAGCATTTT CATSTGGPNSNQPQHF TRBD1 TRBJ1-5 . TRBV24-1
TGTGCCAGCAGCTTGACAGGGGGTGGTGGCTACACCTTC CASSLTGGGGYTF TRBD1 TRBJ1-2 few TRBV5-8
TGTGCCAGCAGTTACCCGACTAGCGGGTCCTACGAGCAGTACTTC CASSYPTSGSYEQYF TRBD2 TRBJ2-7 . TRBV6-2/TRBV6-3
TGTGCCAGCAGCTCGCAGTCGGCCCGCACAGATACGCAGTATTTT CASSSQSARTDTQYF . TRBJ2-3 . TRBV7-8
TGTGCCAGCTCACCACCGGGACAGGGGGTTTCACCCCTCCACTTT CASSPPGQGVSPLHF TRBD1 TRBJ1-6 once TRBV18
TGTGCCAGCAGTCGAGTCAGGGGTCCGAACTATGGCTACACCTTC CASSRVRGPNYGYTF . TRBJ1-2 few TRBV28
TGTGCCAGCAGCTTAAGGGGGCGGGAAAAACTGTTTTTT CASSLRGREKLFF TRBD1 TRBJ1-4 few TRBV7-2
TGCGCCAGCAGCCCCGGGGCCATCGAAGATACGCAGTATTTT CASSPGAIEDTQYF . TRBJ2-3 few TRBV5-1
TGCAGCGTTGAAGTTGCCCAGGGATCAGAAGCTTTCTTT CSVEVAQGSEAFF . TRBJ1-1 . TRBV29-1
TGTGCCAGCAGTTTACCCGGGACTAGCGGGGGGGCTCCCTCTTTCTACAATGAGCAGTTCTTC CASSLPGTSGGAPSFYNEQFF TRBD2 TRBJ2-1 once TRBV27
TGTGCCAGCACCTACGGGACTAGCGGACAAGAGACCCAGTACTTC CASTYGTSGQETQYF TRBD2 TRBJ2-5 few TRBV7-8
TGTGCCAGCAGTTACTCGAGTACAGATACGTACGAGCAGTACTTC CASSYSSTDTYEQYF . TRBJ2-7 few TRBV6-2/TRBV6-3
TGTGCCAGCAGCCAAGATCCCCAGGGGTTTGGGGCACCCCTCCACTTT CASSQDPQGFGAPLHF . TRBJ1-6 few TRBV4-2
TGTGCCAGCAACTGGAGCCGAAGCAGCAATCAGCCCCAGCATTTT CASNWSRSSNQPQHF . TRBJ1-5 . TRBV2
TGTGCCAGCAGTTTATCGCTCAGGTCTGGAAACACCATATATTTT CASSLSLRSGNTIYF . TRBJ1-3 . TRBV27
TGCAGTGCTAGAGATGGGCAAAGTCAAGAGACCCAGTACTTC CSARDGQSQETQYF . TRBJ2-5 . TRBV20-1
TGCAGTGCTAGATACGCGACGAACACCGGGGAGCTGTTTTTT CSARYATNTGELFF . TRBJ2-2 few TRBV20-1